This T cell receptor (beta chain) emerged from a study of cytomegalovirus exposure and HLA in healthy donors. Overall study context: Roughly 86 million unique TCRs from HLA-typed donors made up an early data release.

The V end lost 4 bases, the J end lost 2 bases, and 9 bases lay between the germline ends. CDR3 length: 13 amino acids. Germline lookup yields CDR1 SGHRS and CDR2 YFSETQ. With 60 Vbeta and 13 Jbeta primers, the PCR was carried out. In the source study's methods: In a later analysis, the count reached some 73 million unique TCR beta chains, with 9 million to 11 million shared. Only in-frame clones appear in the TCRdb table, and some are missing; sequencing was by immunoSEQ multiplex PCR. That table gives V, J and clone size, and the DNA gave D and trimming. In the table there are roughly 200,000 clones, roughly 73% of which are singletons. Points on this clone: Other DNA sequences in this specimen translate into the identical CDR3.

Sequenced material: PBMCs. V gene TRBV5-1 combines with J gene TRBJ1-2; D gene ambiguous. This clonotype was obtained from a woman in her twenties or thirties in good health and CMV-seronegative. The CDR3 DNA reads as TGCGCCAGCAGCCTCGACACGAACTATGGCTACACCTTC. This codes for CASSLDTNYGYTF.